This T cell receptor beta chain was identified during a study of monozygotic twins with inflammatory bowel disease. Study-wide results and caveats: There was no way to distinguish the different T cell subtypes. IBD-affected twins scored below their healthy co-twins in TCRbeta diversity (inverse Simpson).

Making each TCR library took 3,500 to 4,000 ng of total RNA. TCRdb reprocessed the 5' RACE reads and keeps a single row for each CDR3 protein, giving no DNA. Its clone listing holds approximately 40,000 distinct CDR3 sequences. As to this clonotype: The antigen is unknown.

This CDR3 is built from 16 residues. The germline V gene has CDR1 DFQATT and CDR2 SNEGSKA (reference sequence). The V gene is TRBV20-1, the J gene TRBJ2-3; the D call of TRBD2 rests on TCRdb alone, since no DNA is present to check it. Specimen: blood. The receptor comes from a human donor with ulcerative colitis or Crohn's disease, or a healthy co-twin of an affected twin (not recorded which). The CDR3 region is CSARKTSGGITDTQYF.